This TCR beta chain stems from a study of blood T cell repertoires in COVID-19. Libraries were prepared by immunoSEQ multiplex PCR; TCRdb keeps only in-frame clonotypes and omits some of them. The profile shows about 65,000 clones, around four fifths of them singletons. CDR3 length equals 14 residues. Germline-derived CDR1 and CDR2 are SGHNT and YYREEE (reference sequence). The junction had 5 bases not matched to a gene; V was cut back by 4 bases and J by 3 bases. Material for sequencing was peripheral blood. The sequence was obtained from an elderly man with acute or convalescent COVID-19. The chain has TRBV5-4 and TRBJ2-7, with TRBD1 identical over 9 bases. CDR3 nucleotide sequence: TGTGCCAGCAGCCAGGGACAGGGAAACTACGAGCAGTACTTC. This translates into CASSQGQGNYEQYF.